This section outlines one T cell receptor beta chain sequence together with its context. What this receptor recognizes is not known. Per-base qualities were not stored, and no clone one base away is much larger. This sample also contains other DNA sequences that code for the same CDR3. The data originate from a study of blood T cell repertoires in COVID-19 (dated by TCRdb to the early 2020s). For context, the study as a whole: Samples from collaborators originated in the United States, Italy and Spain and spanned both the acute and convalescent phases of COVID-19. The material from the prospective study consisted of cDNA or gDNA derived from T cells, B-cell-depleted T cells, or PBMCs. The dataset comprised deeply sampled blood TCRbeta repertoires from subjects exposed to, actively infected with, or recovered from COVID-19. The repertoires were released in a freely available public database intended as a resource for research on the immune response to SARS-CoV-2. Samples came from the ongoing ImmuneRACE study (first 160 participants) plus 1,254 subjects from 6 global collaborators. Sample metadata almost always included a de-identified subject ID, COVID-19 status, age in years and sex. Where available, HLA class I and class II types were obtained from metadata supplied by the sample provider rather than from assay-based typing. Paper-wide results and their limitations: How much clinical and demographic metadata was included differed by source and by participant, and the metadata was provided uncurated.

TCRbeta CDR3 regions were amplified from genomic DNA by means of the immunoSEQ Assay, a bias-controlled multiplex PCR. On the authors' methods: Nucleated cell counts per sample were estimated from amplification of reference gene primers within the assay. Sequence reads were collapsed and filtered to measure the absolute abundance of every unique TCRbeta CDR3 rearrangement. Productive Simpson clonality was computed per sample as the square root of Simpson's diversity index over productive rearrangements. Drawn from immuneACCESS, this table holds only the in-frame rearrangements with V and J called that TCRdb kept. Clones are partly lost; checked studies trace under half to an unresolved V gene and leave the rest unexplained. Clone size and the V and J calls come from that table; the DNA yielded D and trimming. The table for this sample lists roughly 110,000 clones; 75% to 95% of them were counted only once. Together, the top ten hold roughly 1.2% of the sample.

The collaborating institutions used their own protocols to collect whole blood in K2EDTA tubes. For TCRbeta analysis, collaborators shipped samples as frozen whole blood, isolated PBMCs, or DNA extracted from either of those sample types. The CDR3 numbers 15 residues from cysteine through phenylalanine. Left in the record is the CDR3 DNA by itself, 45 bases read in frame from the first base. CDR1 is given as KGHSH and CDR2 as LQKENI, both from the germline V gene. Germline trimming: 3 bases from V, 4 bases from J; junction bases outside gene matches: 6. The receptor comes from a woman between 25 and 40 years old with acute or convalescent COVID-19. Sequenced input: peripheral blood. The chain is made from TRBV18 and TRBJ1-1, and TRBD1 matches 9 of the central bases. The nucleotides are TGTGCCAGCTCACCCGGGACAGGGAAAGTCACTGAAGCTTTCTTT. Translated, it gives CASSPGTGKVTEAFF.